The present entry profiles one TCR beta chain with its context. The record originates from a study of blood T cell repertoires in COVID-19. Overall study context: Samples came from the United States, Italy and Spain, spanning acute and convalescent COVID-19. From T cells, B-cell-depleted T cells, or PBMCs came the material, which was cDNA or gDNA.

Per the original methods: Amplified reference gene primers provided the basis for estimating nucleated cell counts. The data were produced by immunoSEQ multiplex PCR, yet TCRdb's version contains in-frame clones alone and is incomplete. V and J calls and clone size are copied from that table; D and trimming were computed from the DNA. This repertoire shows fewer than 100,000 clones, about 87% found once; its top ten account for over 15%. The CDR3 has 20 residues. Unmatched junction bases numbered 10, after V lost 5 bases and J lost 2 bases. Germline lookup yields CDR1 SGHDN and CDR2 FVKESK. The chain is built from TRBV14 and TRBJ2-6; 15 bases agree with TRBD2. The clonotype comes from a human donor in a cohort sampled during active COVID-19. Sequencing used peripheral blood. Written as DNA, the CDR3 is TGTGCCAGCAGCAATCTGGGACTAGCGGGAGGTCGGGCTGGGGCCAACGTCCTGACTTTC. Residues: CASSNLGLAGGRAGANVLTF.